This T cell receptor (beta chain) is drawn from a study of T cell changes during pregnancy in multiple sclerosis. Generated by immunoSEQ multiplex PCR, the TCRdb table keeps only in-frame clones and is missing some. The sample carries roughly 62,000 clones, 80% to 90% recorded once. Germline V lookup: CDR1 ENHRY, CDR2 SYGVKD. With V trimmed by 3 bases and J by 4 bases, 3 bases remained unmatched. The CDR3 covers 15 residues. The TCR sequence derives from a female donor with multiple sclerosis, enrolled in a pregnancy study. Sequenced material: peripheral blood, taken in the first trimester of pregnancy. V and J are TRBV10-3 and TRBJ2-1; the match to TRBD1 covers 10 bases. CDR3 DNA: TGTGCCATCAGTGAAGTGGACAGGGGGTACAATGAGCAGTTCTTC. This translates into CAISEVDRGYNEQFF.